Sequencing of this T cell receptor beta chain was carried out in a study of T cell changes during pregnancy in multiple sclerosis. Trimming cost V 8 bases and J 0 bases, with 14 bases left between them. The CDR3 consists of 15 residues. The germline gives CDR1 LNHNV, CDR2 YYDKDF (reference sequence). Method: immunoSEQ multiplex PCR; TCRdb's copy keeps in-frame clones and lacks some. The repertoire consists of about 72,000 clones, with about nine tenths occurring once and the leading ten covering roughly 0.7%. The sample was peripheral blood, taken in the third trimester of pregnancy. The receptor comes from a female donor in good health, enrolled as a control in a pregnancy study. The chain couples TRBV15 to TRBJ2-1, with D tentatively TRBD2 (5 bases). CDR3 sequence (DNA): TGTGCCACCGACCGGGTGGGGAGCTCCTACAATGAGCAGTTCTTC. Amino acids: CATDRVGSSYNEQFF.